This T cell receptor beta chain originates from a study of T cells in tumors after PD-1 blockade. Looking at the study overall: Prior checkpoint blockade, systemic immunosuppressant use, or anti-cancer therapy within 4 weeks excluded patients. Treatment was either pembrolizumab 200 mg every 3 weeks or cemiplimab 350 mg every 2 weeks. Some patients also took daily vismodegib 150 mg during anti-PD-1 treatment.

The V and J ends lost 4 bases and 6 bases respectively, with 12 bases between them. The CDR3 has 14 residues. Looked up from germline, CDR1 is LGHDT and CDR2 is YNNKEL (reference sequence). Clones were read by immunoSEQ multiplex PCR, and TCRdb kept only the in-frame ones, dropping some. The sample holds some 48,000 clones, roughly 73% seen once. Worth noting for this clone: Its antigen is not identified.

Whole-study results and caveats: Blood contained about 40% of the tumor's TCR clonotypes.

The sequenced sample was PBMCs, obtained before anti-PD-1 treatment. The clonotype was recovered from a human donor with basal cell carcinoma. The chain joins TRBV3-1 (or the pseudogene TRBV3-2) to TRBJ2-2, with D perhaps TRBD1 (6 bases). DNA for the CDR3: TGTGCCAGCAGCCCTTGGACAGAACCCGGGGAGCTGTTTTTT. Translating it yields CASSPWTEPGELFF.